The sequence of this T cell receptor (beta chain) was determined in a study of control samples from healthy donors and cancer patients. The length of the CDR3 is 15 residues. Germline V gives CDR1 MNHEY, CDR2 SMNVEV (reference sequence). Trimming shortened V by 5 bases and J by 7 bases, and 17 bases separated the two germline ends. The repertoire was sequenced with immunoSEQ multiplex PCR; TCRdb's copy has only in-frame clones and lacks some. The sample consists of tens of thousands of clones, around 90% of them appearing once. The specimen was PBMCs. The chain employs TRBV27 and TRBJ1-4, with D possibly TRBD1 on 5 matching bases. The source is a man between 60 and 75 years old with colorectal cancer. The CDR3 nucleotides are TGTGCCAGCAGTCGGGGGACCGGGCAGGGTGAAAAACTGTTTTTT. Its translation: CASSRGTGQGEKLFF.